The present T cell receptor beta chain was sequenced within a study of T cells expressing NK-cell markers. Background on the study: Sorted T-cell subsets CD3+CD56+NKG2C+, CD3+CD56+NKG2C- and CD3+CD56-NKG2C+ were TCR beta-sequenced.

TCRdb reanalyzed the 5' RACE reads, giving one entry per CDR3 protein sequence and no DNA. The table counts about 150,000 distinct CDR3 sequences; 37% lies in the top ten. The CDR3 length is 13 residues. Germline V gene sequence: CDR1 SGHTA, CDR2 FQGTGA. This TCR came from a woman aged 45-59 years in good health. V and J are TRBV7-3 and TRBJ1-1. Sequenced sample: blood T cells: a sorted CD56 or NKG2C T cell subset, CD4+ or CD8+ T cells, or bulk PBMC T cells (not recorded which). The CDR3 sequence is CASSLSGDTEAFF. Supplemented by reference TRBV7-3 and TRBJ1-1, the full variable domain reads GAGVSQTPSNKVTEKGKYVELRCDPISGHTALYWYRQSLGQGPEFLIYFQGTGAADDSGLPNDRFFAVRPEGSVSTLKIQRTERGDSAVYLCASSLSGDTEAFFGQGTRLTVV.